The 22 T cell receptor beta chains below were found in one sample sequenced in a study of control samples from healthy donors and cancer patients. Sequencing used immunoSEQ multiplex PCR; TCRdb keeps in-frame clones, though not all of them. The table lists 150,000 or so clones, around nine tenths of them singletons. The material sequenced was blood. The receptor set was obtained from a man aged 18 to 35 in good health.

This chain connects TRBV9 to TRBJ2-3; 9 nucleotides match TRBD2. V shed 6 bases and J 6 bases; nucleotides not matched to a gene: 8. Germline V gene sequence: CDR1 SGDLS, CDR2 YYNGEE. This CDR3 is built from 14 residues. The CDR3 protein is CASNPGLASDTQYF. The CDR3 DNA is TGTGCCAGCAACCCCGGACTAGCGTCTGATACGCAGTATTTT. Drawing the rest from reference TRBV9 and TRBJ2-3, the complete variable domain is DSGVTQTPKHLITATGQRVTLRCSPRSGDLSVYWYQQSLDQGLQFLIQYYNGEERAKGNILERFSAQQFPDLHSELNLSSLELGDSALYFCASNPGLASDTQYFGPGTRLTVL.

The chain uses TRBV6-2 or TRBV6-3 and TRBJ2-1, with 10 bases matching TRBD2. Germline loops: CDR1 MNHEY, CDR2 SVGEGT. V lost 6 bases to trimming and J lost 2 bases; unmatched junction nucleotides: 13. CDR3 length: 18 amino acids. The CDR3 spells CASSPAKRGGLPYNEQFF. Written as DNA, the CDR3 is TGTGCCAGCAGCCCCGCGAAGCGGGGGGGCCTTCCCTACAATGAGCAGTTCTTC.

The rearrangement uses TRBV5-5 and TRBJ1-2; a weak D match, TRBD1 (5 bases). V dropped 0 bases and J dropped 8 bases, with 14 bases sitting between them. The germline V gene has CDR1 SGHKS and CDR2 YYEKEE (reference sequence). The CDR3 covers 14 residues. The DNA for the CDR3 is TGTGCCAGCAGCTTGGGAGGGACTTTAGAGGGCTACACCTTC. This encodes CASSLGGTLEGYTF.

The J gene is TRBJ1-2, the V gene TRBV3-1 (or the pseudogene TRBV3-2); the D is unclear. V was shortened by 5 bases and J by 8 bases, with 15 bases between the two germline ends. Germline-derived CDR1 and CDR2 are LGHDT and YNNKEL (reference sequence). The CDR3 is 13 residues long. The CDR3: CASSKSNGRGYTF. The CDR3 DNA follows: TGTGCCAGCAGCAAAAGCAACGGTAGGGGCTACACCTTC.

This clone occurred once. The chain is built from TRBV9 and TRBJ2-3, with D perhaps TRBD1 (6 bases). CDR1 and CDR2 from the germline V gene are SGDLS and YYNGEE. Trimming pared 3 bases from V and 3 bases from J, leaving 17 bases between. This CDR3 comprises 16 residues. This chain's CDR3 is CASSARPGHPTDTQYF. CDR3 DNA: TGTGCCAGCAGCGCCCGTCCGGGACATCCGACAGATACGCAGTATTTT.

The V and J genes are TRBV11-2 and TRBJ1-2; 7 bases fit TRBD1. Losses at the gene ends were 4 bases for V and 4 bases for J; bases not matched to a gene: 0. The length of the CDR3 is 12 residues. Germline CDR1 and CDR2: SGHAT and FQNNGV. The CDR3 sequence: CASSSGGYGYTF. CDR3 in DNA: TGTGCCAGCAGCTCAGGGGGCTATGGCTACACCTTC.

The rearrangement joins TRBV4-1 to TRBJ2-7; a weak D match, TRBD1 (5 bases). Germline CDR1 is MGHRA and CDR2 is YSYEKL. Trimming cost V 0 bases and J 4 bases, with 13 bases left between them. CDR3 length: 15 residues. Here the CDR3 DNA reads TGCGCCAGCAGCCAAGAATTCAGGGAATCGTACGAGCAGTACTTC. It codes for CASSQEFRESYEQYF.

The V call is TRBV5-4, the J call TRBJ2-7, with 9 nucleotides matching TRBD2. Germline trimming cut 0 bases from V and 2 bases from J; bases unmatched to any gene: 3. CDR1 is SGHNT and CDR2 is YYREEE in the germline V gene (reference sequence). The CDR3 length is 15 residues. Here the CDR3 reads CASSLGLAGTYEQYF. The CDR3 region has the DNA TGTGCCAGCAGCTTGGGGCTAGCGGGGACCTACGAGCAGTACTTC.

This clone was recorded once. This CDR3 reads CASSPTGSAGETQYF. For the CDR3, the DNA is TGTGCCAGCTCACCCACCGGGTCGGCTGGGGAGACCCAGTACTTC. The chain uses TRBV18 and TRBJ2-5; no clear D gene. CDR1 and CDR2 (germline): KGHSH, LQKENI. The CDR3 contains 15 residues. Trimming pared 3 bases from V and 5 bases from J, leaving 16 bases between.

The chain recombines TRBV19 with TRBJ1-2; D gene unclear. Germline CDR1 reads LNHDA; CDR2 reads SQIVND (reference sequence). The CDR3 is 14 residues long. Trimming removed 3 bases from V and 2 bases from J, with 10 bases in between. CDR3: CASSIVYYNYGYTF. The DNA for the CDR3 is TGTGCCAGTAGTATCGTCTACTACAACTATGGCTACACCTTC.

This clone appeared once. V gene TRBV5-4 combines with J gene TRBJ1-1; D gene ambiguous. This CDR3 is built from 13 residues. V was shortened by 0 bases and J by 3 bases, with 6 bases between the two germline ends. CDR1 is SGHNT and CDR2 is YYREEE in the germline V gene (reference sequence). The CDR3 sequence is CASSLAGDTEAFF. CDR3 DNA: TGTGCCAGCAGCTTGGCTGGGGACACTGAAGCTTTCTTT. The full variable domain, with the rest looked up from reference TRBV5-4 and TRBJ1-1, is ETGVTQSPTHLIKTRGQQVTLRCSSQSGHNTVSWYQQALGQGPQFIFQYYREEENGRGNFPPRFSGLQFPNYSSELNVNALELDDSALYLCASSLAGDTEAFFGQGTRLTVV.

The CDR3 loop reads CASSLFSGVDTGELFF. The DNA of the CDR3 is TGTGCCAGCAGCTTATTTTCCGGGGTAGACACCGGGGAGCTGTTTTTT. This chain links TRBV7-3 with TRBJ2-2; TRBD2 is a possible D gene (5 bases). Germline CDR1 and CDR2: SGHTA and FQGTGA. CDR3 size: 16 residues. Trimming removed 2 bases from V and 3 bases from J, with 13 bases in between.

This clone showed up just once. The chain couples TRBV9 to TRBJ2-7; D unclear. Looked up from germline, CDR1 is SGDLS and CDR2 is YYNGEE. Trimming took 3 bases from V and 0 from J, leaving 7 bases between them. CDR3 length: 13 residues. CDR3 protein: CASSGPGSYEQYF. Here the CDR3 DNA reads TGTGCCAGCAGCGGGCCCGGCTCCTACGAGCAGTACTTC.

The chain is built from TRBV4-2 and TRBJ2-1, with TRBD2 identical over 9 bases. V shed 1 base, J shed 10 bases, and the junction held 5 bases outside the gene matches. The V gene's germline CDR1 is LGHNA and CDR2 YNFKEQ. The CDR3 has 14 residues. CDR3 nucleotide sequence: TGTGCCAGCAGCCAAGTAAAAGCGGGGGGCGAGCAGTTCTTC. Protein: CASSQVKAGGEQFF.

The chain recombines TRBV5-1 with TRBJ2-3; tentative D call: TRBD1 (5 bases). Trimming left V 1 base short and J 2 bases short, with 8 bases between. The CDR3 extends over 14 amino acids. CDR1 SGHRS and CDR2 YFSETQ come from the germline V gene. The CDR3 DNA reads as TGCGCCAGCAGCTTGACAGGTTCCACAGATACGCAGTATTTT. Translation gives CASSLTGSTDTQYF.

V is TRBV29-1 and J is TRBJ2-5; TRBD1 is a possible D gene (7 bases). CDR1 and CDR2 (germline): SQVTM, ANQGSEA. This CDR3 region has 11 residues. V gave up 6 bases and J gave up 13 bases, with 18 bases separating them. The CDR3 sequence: CSVRRGTVGYF. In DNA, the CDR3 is TGCAGCGTACGTCGGGGGACAGTAGGGTACTTC.

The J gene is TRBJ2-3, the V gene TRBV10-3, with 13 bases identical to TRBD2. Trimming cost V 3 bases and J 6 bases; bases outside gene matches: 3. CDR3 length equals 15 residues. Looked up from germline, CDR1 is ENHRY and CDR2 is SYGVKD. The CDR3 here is CAISEALAGGDTQYF. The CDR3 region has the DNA TGTGCCATCAGTGAAGCACTAGCGGGGGGGGATACGCAGTATTTT.

CDR3 nucleotide sequence: TGTGCCACCAGCAGAGTGACAGGGGATGAAGAGACCCAGTACTTC. Translation: CATSRVTGDEETQYF. This chain links TRBV15 with TRBJ2-5, with TRBD1 identical over 8 bases. V shed 1 base and J 3 bases; nucleotides not matched to a gene: 4. The V gene's germline CDR1 is LNHNV and CDR2 YYDKDF (reference sequence). This CDR3 is 15 amino acids long.

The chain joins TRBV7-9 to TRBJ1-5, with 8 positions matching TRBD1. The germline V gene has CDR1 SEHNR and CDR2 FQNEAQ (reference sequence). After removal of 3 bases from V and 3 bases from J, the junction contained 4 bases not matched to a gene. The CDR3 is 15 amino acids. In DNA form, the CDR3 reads TGTGCCAGCAGCTTGGGGGGACAGGACAATCAGCCCCAGCATTTT. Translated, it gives CASSLGGQDNQPQHF.

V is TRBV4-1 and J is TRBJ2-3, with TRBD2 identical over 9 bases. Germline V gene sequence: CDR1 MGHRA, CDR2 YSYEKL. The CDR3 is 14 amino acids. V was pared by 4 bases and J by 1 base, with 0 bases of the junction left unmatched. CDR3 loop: CASSRLAGTDTQYF. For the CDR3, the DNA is TGCGCCAGCAGCCGACTAGCGGGCACAGATACGCAGTATTTT.

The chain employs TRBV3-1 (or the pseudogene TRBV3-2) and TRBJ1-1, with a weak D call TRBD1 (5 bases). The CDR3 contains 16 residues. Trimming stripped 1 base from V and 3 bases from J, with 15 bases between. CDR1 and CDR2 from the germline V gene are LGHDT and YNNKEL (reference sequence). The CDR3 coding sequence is TGTGCCAGCAGCCAAGGGATTGGGGCATATTACACTGAAGCTTTCTTT. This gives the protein CASSQGIGAYYTEAFF.

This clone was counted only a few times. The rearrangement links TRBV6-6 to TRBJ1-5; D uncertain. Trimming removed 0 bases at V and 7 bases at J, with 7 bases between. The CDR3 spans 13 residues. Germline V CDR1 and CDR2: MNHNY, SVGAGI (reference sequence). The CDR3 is CASSYSMAQPQHF. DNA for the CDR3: TGTGCCAGCAGTTACTCGATGGCCCAGCCCCAGCATTTT.